Below, 2 T cell receptor beta chains from the same sample are listed, as sequenced in a study of T-cell reconstitution after alpha-beta-depleted transplantation in children (dated by TCRdb to 2016 to 2017). Libraries were constructed by PCR. The listed sequencing device is Illumina HiSeq 2500. Molecular barcoding was employed in the preparation of TCR libraries, with unique molecular identifiers being used to normalize TCRbeta repertoire quantification. TCRdb passed the public sequencing reads through fastp at Q25 and MiXCR, retaining productive beta sequences. CDR3 protein duplicates are merged, each entry listing the most common genes and DNA. The sample yields approximately 210,000 distinct CDR3 sequences; roughly 15% were counted once. The ten largest clonotypes hold 13% of the sample. The specimen comprised PBMCs from the stem cell graft donor, sampled from the stem cell graft. These receptor sequences come from a human donor who donated a stem cell graft to a child with acute lymphoblastic leukemia.

This clonotype was observed at least ten times. The V and J genes are TRBV29-1 and TRBJ2-5, with 10 bases aligning to TRBD2. The CDR3 is 13 amino acids. The germline V gene has CDR1 SQVTM and CDR2 ANQGSEA. After removal of 4 bases from V and 5 bases from J, the junction contained 4 bases not matched to a gene. The CDR3 nucleotides are TGCAGCGTTGCTCCTAGCGGGAGTGAGACCCAGTACTTC. Amino acids: CSVAPSGSETQYF.

This clonotype was counted ten times or more. V and J are TRBV12-3 or TRBV12-4 and TRBJ2-5, with 13 bases fitting TRBD2. The junction had 7 bases not matched to a gene; V was cut back by 4 bases and J by 5 bases. The CDR3 consists of 16 residues. The CDR3 loop reads CASSSGLAGVGETQYF. CDR3 sequence (DNA): TGTGCCAGCAGTTCCGGACTAGCGGGAGTAGGGGAGACCCAGTACTTC.